The source of this TCR beta chain is a study of post-analysis software for immune sequencing data. About this clonotype itself: The antigen remains undetermined.

Study-wide results and limits: Controls' normalized Chao1 diversity significantly exceeded that of multiple sclerosis patients. Roughly five TRBV segments were significantly more frequent in patients than in controls. TRBV5-6, TRBV5-1 and TRBV20-1 were among these segments.

Prepared TCR beta cDNA libraries contained unique molecular identifiers. Input of roughly 0.95 to 11 million T cells yielded 450,000 to 550,000 cDNA molecules. TCRdb fed the PCR reads into MiXCR, producing one record per CDR3 protein. This sample has 350,000 to 500,000 distinct CDR3 sequences, with 30% to 40% found just once. V lost 1 base and J 5 bases, leaving 13 bases between the germline ends. There are 14 residues in the CDR3. From germline, CDR1 is SGHRS and CDR2 YFSETQ. The chain combines TRBV5-1 with TRBJ2-7; no reliable D call. The sequenced material came from blood. This sequence was found in a girl between 2 and 10 years old with multiple sclerosis. CDR3 DNA sequence: TGCGCCAGCAGCTTGCGAGGTCCCCCCCACGAGCAGTACTTC. As protein: CASSLRGPPHEQYF.